The clone carrying this T cell receptor beta chain was recorded a few times. This sample was included in a study of blood T cell repertoires in COVID-19. In the study overall: The origin of the acute and convalescent COVID-19 samples was the United States, Italy and Spain.

In the authors' methods: Researchers report that nucleated cell counts were estimated from reference gene primer amplification. Profiled with immunoSEQ multiplex PCR; TCRdb holds only in-frame clones, not every one. Clone size and the V and J calls come from that table; the DNA yielded D and trimming. The sample yields about 230,000 clones, roughly 80% seen once. The germline V and J ends were trimmed by 4 bases and 5 bases, with 16 bases remaining between them. The germline gives CDR1 SGHNT, CDR2 YYREEE (reference sequence). The CDR3 is made up of 14 amino acids. The chain carries TRBV5-4 and TRBJ2-7; D is possibly TRBD2 (6 bases). Sequencing was performed on peripheral blood. The receptor was isolated from a woman aged 70-85 years with active or convalescent COVID-19. The CDR3 region is CASSQGLSTHEQYF. The CDR3 DNA sequence: TGTGCCAGCAGCCAGGGACTGTCGACCCACGAGCAGTACTTC.